Reported below is one T cell receptor beta chain. Its antigen remains unknown. The germline CDR1 and CDR2 sequences are MNHNS and SASEGT. Deletions cut 1 base from V and 4 bases from J, with 7 bases between. There are 13 residues in the CDR3. The sample originates from a study of vaccination effects on CD4 cells after COVID-19. Study-wide results and limits: Small numbers of convalescent patients limited the study. It also lacked early post-infection timepoints.

Using immunoSEQ multiplex PCR, the repertoire was profiled, and TCRdb retains in-frame clones only, with some absent. Of about 31,000 clones listed, roughly two thirds are singletons. Viral peptide pools were used in the ViraFEST assay to expand antigen-specific CD4+ T cells, and sequencing came afterward. The culture ran for around nine days before CD4+ T cells were isolated. It was on days 3 and 7 that half the medium was replaced with IL-2 medium. The chain employs TRBV6-1 and TRBJ1-2; no clear D. The sequence came from a human donor who received a COVID-19 vaccine. Material: CD4+ T cells from PBMCs cultured with HCoV-229E spike peptides, obtained before COVID-19 vaccination. This CDR3 reads CASSEDRRYGYTF. The CDR3 DNA is TGTGCCAGCAGTGAAGACAGACGCTATGGCTACACCTTC.